This TCR beta chain was identified during a study of OX40 agonist ivuxolimab in advanced cancers. This clone has more than one count but fewer than ten. What it recognizes is unknown. This CDR3 has 13 residues. Germline CDR1 is MDHEN and CDR2 is SYDVKM. V gave up 4 bases and J gave up 9 bases, with 15 bases separating them. Study-wide results and limits: With doses of 0.1-3.0 mg/kg, partial responders showed among the lowest clonal expansion. Low normalized T-cell clonal expansion was also seen in some nonresponders. Average numbers of expanded clones were greater in CD8+ T cells than in CD4+.

Some clones are missing from TCRdb's copy, which holds only in-frame ones; the method was immunoSEQ multiplex PCR. The sample shows around 20,000 clones, about three quarters of them seen only once. This receptor was identified in an adult with an advanced solid tumor such as melanoma, head and neck, liver or kidney cancer. The chain combines TRBV28 with TRBJ1-2; D unresolved. The sample here was CD4+ or CD8+ T cells sorted from blood, taken in a trial of the OX40 agonist ivuxolimab. For the CDR3, the DNA is TGTGCCAGCAGTTCCCCGGTTCGGGGTAGCTACACCTTC. As protein: CASSSPVRGSYTF.